This T cell receptor (beta chain) was recovered during a study of blood T cell repertoires in COVID-19. In the study overall: The samples span acute and convalescent COVID-19 from the United States, Italy and Spain. The cDNA or gDNA used as material had been derived from T cells, B-cell-depleted T cells, or PBMCs.

How the authors handled the data: Cell counts per sample came from amplifying reference gene primers. Data came from immunoSEQ multiplex PCR; TCRdb stores just in-frame clones and leaves some out. The V and J calls and the clone size are those of that table, but D and trimming were determined from the DNA. The data hold roughly 200,000 clones, with around 80% observed a single time. J lost 4 bases, V lost 1 base, and 5 bases had no gene match. In germline, CDR1 is SGHRS, CDR2 YFSETQ. CDR3 length: 15 amino acids. This clonotype was sampled from a man in his forties with active or convalescent COVID-19. The chain has TRBV5-1 and TRBJ2-3; 8 positions match TRBD2. The sequencing sample was made of peripheral blood. CDR3 in DNA: TGCGCCAGCAGCTTGAAAGTAGCGGGACCAGATACGCAGTATTTT. It yields the protein CASSLKVAGPDTQYF. The complete variable domain, with remaining parts taken from reference TRBV5-1 and TRBJ2-3, reads KAGVTQTPRYLIKTRGQQVTLSCSPISGHRSVSWYQQTPGQGLQFLFEYFSETQRNKGNFPGRFSGRQFSNSRSEMNVSTLELGDSALYLCASSLKVAGPDTQYFGPGTRLTVL.